This T cell receptor beta chain emerged from a study of blood T cell repertoires in COVID-19. Data came from immunoSEQ multiplex PCR; TCRdb stores just in-frame clones and leaves some out. The sample shows around 190,000 clones, about 85% of them seen only once. The clonotype was recovered from a woman older than 75 with acute or convalescent COVID-19. Sequencing was carried out using peripheral blood.

In DNA form, the CDR3 reads TGTGCCAGCAGCCAAATGACTAGCGAATACTACGAGCAGTACTTC. Protein: CASSQMTSEYYEQYF. This chain joins TRBV3-1 (or the pseudogene TRBV3-2) and TRBJ2-7; 8 nucleotides match TRBD2. Per germline, CDR1 LGHDT and CDR2 YNNKEL (reference sequence). V shed 2 bases, J shed 3 bases, and the junction held 6 bases outside the gene matches. This CDR3 comprises 15 residues.